This TCR beta chain was sequenced during a study of cytomegalovirus exposure and HLA in healthy donors (dated by TCRdb to the late 2010s). Context from the whole study: An earlier analysis of a few hundred of the donors reported under 300 Gb of sequence data and 90 million to 120 million unique TCR beta sequences obtained from about 179 million T cells. An early release covering roughly 640 HLA-typed donors comprised approximately 300 gigabases of sequencing data and around 86 million unique TCR sequences. The genetic ancestry cluster associated with self-reported Caucasian donors included around four fifths of the 300 to 400 genotyped donors. The study aimed to test whether signatures of past pathogen exposure could be identified by cataloging public T cell receptors. The T cell repertoires of some 670 subjects were profiled by immunosequencing and related to cytomegalovirus serostatus. A separate validation cohort of roughly 130 different subjects was used in addition to the 666-subject first cohort. To predict cytomegalovirus infection status, the study combined high-throughput TCR immunosequencing, statistical association of individual TCRs with disease status, and machine learning. A later analysis re-examined previously published TCR beta repertoires from more than 650 donors and added high-resolution HLA genotyping to investigate patterns of TCR occurrence. In the later analysis, no new phenotypic data were used to find candidate immune exposures; instead, reliance was placed on TCR beta sequences and their occurrence across donors. An earlier analysis of approximately 630 of the donors applied high-throughput TCR beta sequencing to assess whether each TCR beta V gene segment acted as functional or pseudogenic. Alongside the repertoire data, information on donor age, sex, ethnicity and CMV serostatus was compiled. A later genetic analysis took genome-wide SNP genotypes for about 55% of the 666 donors and used that subset as a discovery cohort. All discovery cohort repertoires had been generated using a single sequencing platform. HLA typing included class I and class II loci at four-digit resolution. The number of typed donors differed by locus: 629-630 for A, B, C, DRB1 and DQB1; 500 to 550 for DQA1; around 610 for DPA1; and about 450 for DPB1. Four to six DR-DQ haplotypes were handled as single units for association and clustering, since linkage in the cohort was strong. Across approximately 420 genotyped donors of the cohort, an average of about 240,000 unique TCR beta nucleotide sequences per donor were sequenced, and roughly a sixth of those sequences were non-productive.

The CDR3 spans 14 residues, from the cysteine through the phenylalanine. Kept here is only the CDR3 DNA, which spans 42 bases and is read in frame from base 1. Relative to germline, V is missing 7 bases and J is missing 3 bases, with 8 bases of the junction outside any gene match. CDR1 SNHLY and CDR2 FYNNEI were looked up in the germline V gene. Broader findings and caveats from the paper: The cohort was sequenced for TCR beta chains only, and without alpha or paired-chain data the features that could be detected were limited. At a false discovery rate of 0.05, a later analysis linked approximately 18,000 TCR beta sequences to specific HLA alleles. Because HLA typing was missing for some donors at each locus, association tests included only the typed subset. According to the authors, the approach could potentially be generalized to other disease states and immunological phenotypes. In an earlier analysis of some 550 of the donors, most TCR beta V segments were observed in productive rearrangements about 90% or about 30% of the time, broadly matching IMGT annotations. Across donors, most TCR sequences were observed very rarely, whereas some public TCRs were present in many individuals. A total of some 180 TCR beta chains were listed by the study as associated with cytomegalovirus. A few of the identified cytomegalovirus-associated TCR beta chains were confirmed in vitro to be specific for cytomegalovirus antigens. In a later analysis, TCR association rates were found to vary across HLA loci, with the most associated TCRs seen for DRB1 alleles and the fewest for HLA-C alleles. A later genetic analysis associated a missense DCLRE1C variant with V-gene and J-gene trimming of TCR beta chains, and an independent cohort replicated the association. When HLA alleles, especially DR and DQ, strongly co-occurred, TCR associations were difficult to assign to individual alleles. Some IMGT-functional V segments, including TRBV6-2 and TRBV6-3, could not be distinguished by the 87-base-pair reads and were therefore excluded. Correlated functional status among segregating V segments might reflect linkage disequilibrium, but an unknown experimental factor could not be ruled out. Immune exposure information for the cohort was limited to CMV serostatus. Presence/absence analyses assumed roughly uniform sequencing depth across donors, an assumption that may not hold. According to a later analysis, parvovirus B19, influenza, CMV and Epstein-Barr virus appeared linked to several top co-occurrence clusters. The earlier analysis of fewer than 750 of the donors excluded 15 to 20 rarely observed V segments, including chromosome 9 orphons, because counts were too low. The classifier was reported to diagnose cytomegalovirus status with high specificity and sensitivity in both the original cohort and the validation cohort. Compared with the roughly 600-donor mean, donors in an Asian-associated ancestry cluster had fewer N-insertions in productive TCRs, according to a later genetic analysis. In a later analysis, HLA-associated TCR beta chains were found to be more clonally expanded and to have lower generation probabilities than equally common non-associated chains. A cluster of highly shared sequence variants was judged likely to be a technical artifact of the sequencing pipeline. A further reported finding was that TCR beta sequences accurately predicted the HLA-A and HLA-B alleles for most subjects in the first cohort. A later analysis found that most CMV-associated TCR beta chains appeared HLA-restricted, with HLA associations seemingly driven largely by CMV exposure.

The cohort was made up of around 720 healthy bone marrow donors. Cohort members were all nominally healthy when sampled, although unrecorded immune exposures were likely present. The donor was CMV seronegative and belonged to the group of approximately 320 seronegative cohort members. A peripheral blood sample was collected from each donor, and TCR beta sequencing was performed on peripheral blood mononuclear cells. The Qiagen DNeasy Blood Extraction Kit was used to extract genomic DNA from the blood cell samples. The library was prepared using the immunoSEQ multiplex PCR assay. A mixture of 60 forward primers for TCR Vbeta segments and 13 reverse primers for TCR Jbeta segments was used in the multiplex PCR. Amplification of the CDR3 region of rearranged TCR beta genes was performed with a multiplex PCR assay on genomic DNA. On the Illumina HiSeq System, the amplified TCR beta libraries were sequenced as 87-base-pair reads. Turning to the authors' computational methods: Across the 700 or so repertoires, a later analysis counted 75 million to 90 million unique TCR beta chains, some 11 million of which were shared by at least two donors. Raw reads were error-corrected and collapsed into unique sequences with a nearest-neighbor algorithm that merged closely related sequences to remove PCR and sequencing errors. V, D and J gene segments were assigned by aligning CDR3 sequences to IMGT reference sequences. For a sequence to be retained, a match of at least six nucleotides to both a V gene segment and a J gene segment was required. Rearrangements were classified as productive when the CDR3 lacked stop codons and remained in frame with V and J, and all other rearrangements were classified as non-productive. Following IMGT convention, CDR3 was defined as the stretch from the second conserved V-encoded cysteine to the conserved J-encoded phenylalanine. In an earlier analysis of 587 of the donors, sequences lacking an unambiguous match to a single V gene segment were excluded. An earlier analysis of several hundred of the donors called V segments functional above 56.7% productive rearrangements and segregating when the between-donor standard deviation exceeded 5%. A statistical classification framework was built for diagnosing cytomegalovirus status from the catalog of TCR beta chain sequences. A later analysis assigned V and J genes by comparing TCR nucleotide sequences with IMGT/GENE-DB human TR gene sequences. Using the TCRdist pipeline, a later analysis assigned CDR3 sequences along with most-parsimonious VDJ recombination scenarios. In a later analysis, each TCR beta chain was defined by its CDR3 amino acid sequence together with its V-gene family, and reads without a unique V-gene family were excluded. A later analysis removed 592 highly shared, low-generation-probability nucleotide sequences to deal with suspected cross-contamination and a sequencing artifact. In a later analysis, a clonal expansion index for each public chain was calculated from normalized within-repertoire ranks of inferred template counts. In a later analysis, generation probabilities were computed with a VDJ recombination model fitted to out-of-frame rearrangements, and the resulting probabilities were checked against IGoR. A later analysis scored TCR-TCR, TCR-HLA and TCR-CMV co-occurrence with hypergeometric tests, applying a repertoire-size bias correction to TCR pairs. False discovery rates were estimated in a later analysis by permuting HLA or CMV assignments 20 times. In a later analysis, co-occurring TCRs were grouped using DBSCAN, and TCRdist sequence similarity was added for clustering within HLA-allele-positive subsets. Repertoires with fewer than 30,000 or more than 120,000 public chains were left out of co-occurrence clustering, as were five repertoires with anomalous nucleotide sharing. TCRdb took over this immuneACCESS table, retaining in-frame rearrangements with V and J assigned. Such tables are incomplete; in checked studies, under half of the missing clones stem from an unresolved V gene, and the remainder is unexplained. V and J calls and clone size follow that table, whereas D and trimming were derived from the DNA. This sample's table lists 100,000 to 150,000 clones. About 2.2% of the sample rests with the top ten.

In the case of this clone: The antigen it binds to is not known.

The chain is made from TRBV2 and TRBJ2-7; TRBD1 agrees with 8 junctional bases. The source material was PBMCs. The TCR was taken from a man in his forties in good health and CMV-seronegative. The CDR3 region reads CASKSDRVDYEQYF. The DNA sequence follows: TGTGCCAGCAAGTCGGACAGGGTGGACTACGAGCAGTACTTC.